The sequence of this T cell receptor beta chain was determined in a study of cytomegalovirus exposure and HLA in healthy donors. Background on the study: Tens of millions of unique TCR sequences came from HLA-typed donors in an early release.

This clone was counted between two and nine times. The antigen remains undetermined. The CDR3 runs to 15 residues. CDR1 and CDR2 (germline): LGHNA, YSLEER. Trimming took off 0 bases at V and 0 bases at J, with 9 bases between the two ends. The study sampled nominally healthy donors, though unrecorded immune exposures were likely. A multiplex PCR was run with 60 Vbeta primers and 13 Jbeta primers. Assay used: immunoSEQ multiplex PCR; TCRdb lists only in-frame clones, some missing. The sample has over 150,000 clones, 65% to 80% seen once; the top ten hold approximately 3%. Study results and limitations: A missense DCLRE1C variant was associated with V- and J-gene trimming of TCR beta chains in a later analysis, and an independent cohort replicated the association. Researchers reported in a later analysis that common viral pathogens appeared linked to several top clusters.

The receptor comes from a man aged 18 to 29 in good health and CMV-seronegative. The sample comprised PBMCs. The gene calls are TRBV4-3 and TRBJ2-7; D unresolved. CDR3 DNA sequence: TGCGCCAGCAGCCAAGAAGCGAGAAGCTCCTACGAGCAGTACTTC. Residues: CASSQEARSSYEQYF.